These T cell receptor beta chains were read from a single sample in a study of CD4 and CD8 cells across lung adenocarcinoma regions. Via MiXCR, TCRdb re-called the PCR reads, giving one row per CDR3 protein. The data contain 3,000 to 4,000 distinct CDR3 sequences, 50% to 70% of them singletons. Sequenced sample: CD4+ T cells from the margin of a lung tumor. Receptors originate from a male donor with lung adenocarcinoma. The CD4 and CD8 labels of this study may be unreliable. Each CDR3 is given with its conserved first and last residue. A D gene is named only where the DNA matches it firmly. Expanded clones get a size class; other rows say once, few or many, or leave the size out.

V,D,size,J,CDR3,DNA
TRBV6-1,.,.,TRBJ1-1,CASSPGPTQKNTEAFF,TGTGCCAGCAGTCCCGGACCGACTCAAAAGAACACTGAAGCTTTCTTT
TRBV6-1,TRBD2,.,TRBJ2-1,CASKSEAGGRNEQFF,TGTGCCAGCAAGTCGGAAGCGGGAGGGCGGAATGAGCAGTTCTTC
TRBV6-1,TRBD2,.,TRBJ2-5,CASRRVAGGVETQYF,TGTGCCAGCAGAAGGGTAGCGGGGGGAGTAGAGACCCAGTACTTC
TRBV10-2,.,once,TRBJ2-1,CATSMANNEQFF,TGCGCCACCTCCATGGCGAACAATGAGCAGTTCTTC
TRBV12-3/TRBV12-4,.,.,TRBJ1-6,CASRMGPLNSPLHF,TGTGCCAGCAGAATGGGTCCCCTAAATTCACCCCTCCACTTT
TRBV5-4,.,.,TRBJ2-1,CASSLDIADNEQFF,TGTGCCAGCAGCTTGGATATAGCGGACAATGAGCAGTTCTTC
TRBV7-2,.,.,TRBJ2-3,CASSLVGGAADTQYF,TGTGCCAGCAGCTTAGTTGGCGGAGCGGCAGATACGCAGTATTTT
TRBV6-4,.,.,TRBJ2-3,CAGSGSRGRDTQYF,TGTGCGGGCAGTGGGTCTCGCGGCAGGGATACGCAGTATTTT
TRBV4-3,.,once,TRBJ1-2,CASSQDRGAGQGYTF,TGCGCCAGCAGCCAAGATAGGGGGGCAGGTCAAGGCTACACCTTC
TRBV7-2,.,.,TRBJ2-7,CASSPQGSAGHSYEQYF,TGTGCCAGCAGCCCCCAAGGGTCCGCGGGACACTCCTACGAGCAGTACTTC
TRBV7-2,.,.,TRBJ2-2,CASSPGYLATNTGELFF,TGTGCCAGCAGCCCAGGCTATCTAGCGACGAACACCGGGGAGCTGTTTTTT
TRBV5-4,.,.,TRBJ2-3,CASSSQGGGTDTQYF,TGTGCCAGCAGCTCCCAGGGGGGCGGCACAGATACGCAGTATTTT
TRBV7-8,.,.,TRBJ2-1,CASSPRNRVSNEQFF,TGTGCCAGCAGTCCCCGGAACAGGGTAAGCAATGAGCAGTTCTTC
TRBV6-5,TRBD2,.,TRBJ2-5,CASRLGLAGGETQYF,TGTGCCAGCAGACTCGGATTAGCGGGAGGGGAGACCCAGTACTTC
TRBV27,.,large,TRBJ2-3,CASSLGSYTDTQYF,TGTGCCAGCAGTCTGGGGTCTTACACAGATACGCAGTATTTT
TRBV6-1,TRBD2,.,TRBJ2-1,CASSELGGGPYNEQFF,TGTGCCAGCAGTGAACTGGGGGGAGGGCCGTACAATGAGCAGTTCTTC
TRBV6-1,TRBD2,.,TRBJ2-1,CASAGGPYNEQFF,TGTGCCAGCGCGGGAGGGCCCTACAATGAGCAGTTCTTC
TRBV6-1,TRBD1,.,TRBJ1-2,CASSEGTGLYGYTF,TGTGCCAGCAGTGAGGGGACAGGGCTCTATGGCTACACCTTC
TRBV11-1,.,.,TRBJ2-5,CASSSGILETQYF,TGTGCCAGCAGCTCAGGGATTCTCGAGACCCAGTACTTC
TRBV6-1,.,.,TRBJ2-1,CASTEGRAETQFF,TGTGCCAGCACCGAGGGCAGGGCGGAGACCCAGTTCTTC
TRBV6-1,TRBD1,.,TRBJ1-5,CASSGQGANQPQHF,TGTGCCAGCAGTGGACAGGGGGCGAATCAGCCCCAGCATTTT
TRBV6-1,TRBD1,.,TRBJ2-6,CASSERGQVGANVLTF,TGTGCCAGCAGTGAAAGGGGACAGGTAGGGGCCAACGTCCTGACTTTC
TRBV6-1,.,once,TRBJ1-2,CASSLQGKHGYTF,TGTGCCAGCAGTCTCCAGGGGAAACATGGCTACACCTTC
TRBV6-1,.,.,TRBJ1-2,CASRGRGMGGYTF,TGTGCCAGCAGGGGTCGGGGGATGGGTGGCTACACCTTC
TRBV6-1,.,once,TRBJ1-3,CASSDGGNSGNTIYF,TGTGCCAGCAGTGATGGGGGCAACTCTGGAAACACCATATATTTT
TRBV6-1,.,.,TRBJ2-2,CASSGEGTLGTGELFF,TGTGCCAGCAGTGGAGAGGGCACCTTGGGCACCGGGGAGCTGTTTTTT
TRBV6-1,TRBD2,.,TRBJ2-1,CASRGASGRSGEQFF,TGTGCCAGCCGAGGGGCTAGCGGGAGATCTGGTGAGCAGTTCTTC
TRBV6-1,TRBD2,few,TRBJ2-7,CASSESRTSGTEQYF,TGTGCCAGCAGTGAATCCAGGACTAGCGGGACCGAGCAGTACTTC
TRBV7-2,TRBD2,.,TRBJ2-5,CASSPKRPGGAWETQYF,TGTGCCAGCAGCCCCAAGCGACCGGGGGGAGCGTGGGAGACCCAGTACTTC
TRBV4-1,.,.,TRBJ2-1,CASSQAIFNEQFF,TGCGCCAGCAGCCAAGCGATCTTTAATGAGCAGTTCTTC
TRBV14,TRBD2,.,TRBJ2-3,CASSQSGRRRDTQYF,TGTGCCAGCAGCCAAAGCGGGAGGAGAAGAGATACGCAGTATTTT
TRBV12-3/TRBV12-4,.,.,TRBJ2-2,CASSLTGAPTGELFF,TGTGCCAGCAGTTTAACGGGGGCGCCCACCGGGGAGCTGTTTTTT
TRBV6-1,TRBD2,.,TRBJ2-5,CASNGLAGGRETQYF,TGTGCCAGCAATGGACTAGCGGGCGGCAGGGAGACCCAGTACTTC
TRBV6-1,.,.,TRBJ1-1,CASSERGNTEAFF,TGTGCCAGCAGTGAACGGGGGAACACTGAAGCTTTCTTT
TRBV7-2,TRBD2,.,TRBJ2-1,CASSHSGIGNEQFF,TGTGCCAGCAGCCATAGCGGGATCGGGAATGAGCAGTTCTTC
TRBV6-1,.,large,TRBJ2-1,CASRPLGSGAHNEQFF,TGTGCCAGCAGGCCCCTTGGTAGCGGAGCCCACAATGAGCAGTTCTTC
TRBV6-1,TRBD2,.,TRBJ2-7,CASKSSGTSGGKQYF,TGTGCCAGCAAATCATCCGGGACTAGCGGGGGGAAGCAGTACTTC
TRBV6-1,TRBD2,few,TRBJ2-1,CASRPGTSANYNEQFF,TGTGCCAGCAGACCAGGGACTAGCGCCAACTACAATGAGCAGTTCTTC
TRBV6-1,.,.,TRBJ2-4,CASSENVNEYF,TGTGCCAGCAGTGAAAACGTGAACGAGTACTTC
TRBV4-1,TRBD2,.,TRBJ2-3,CASSHAGGLAGVTDTQYF,TGCGCCAGCAGCCACGCCGGCGGACTAGCGGGGGTCACAGATACGCAGTATTTT
TRBV4-1,.,.,TRBJ2-4,CASSQDPQGIAKNIQYF,TGCGCCAGCAGCCAAGATCCCCAGGGAATAGCCAAAAACATTCAGTACTTC
TRBV7-9,TRBD2,.,TRBJ2-5,CASSLVGGGQYF,TGTGCCAGCAGCTTAGTCGGGGGGGGCCAGTACTTC
TRBV6-1,.,.,TRBJ2-1,CASSEGVYNEQFF,TGTGCCAGCAGCGAGGGCGTCTACAATGAGCAGTTCTTC
TRBV4-2,TRBD1,.,TRBJ2-1,CASSQGDRDGEQFF,TGTGCCAGCAGCCAAGGAGACAGGGATGGTGAGCAGTTCTTC
TRBV7-8,.,.,TRBJ2-5,CASSSDGTQYF,TGTGCCAGCAGCTCGGATGGGACCCAGTACTTC
TRBV6-1,TRBD1,.,TRBJ2-7,CASSVEGGLYEQYF,TGTGCCAGCAGTGTGGAAGGGGGCCTCTACGAGCAGTACTTC
TRBV27,.,.,TRBJ2-7,CASSSGTVGGYEQYF,TGTGCCAGCAGTTCTGGGACGGTAGGAGGATACGAGCAGTACTTC
TRBV7-2,TRBD1,.,TRBJ1-2,CASSQRGQGDGYTF,TGTGCCAGCAGCCAGCGGGGGCAGGGGGATGGCTACACCTTC